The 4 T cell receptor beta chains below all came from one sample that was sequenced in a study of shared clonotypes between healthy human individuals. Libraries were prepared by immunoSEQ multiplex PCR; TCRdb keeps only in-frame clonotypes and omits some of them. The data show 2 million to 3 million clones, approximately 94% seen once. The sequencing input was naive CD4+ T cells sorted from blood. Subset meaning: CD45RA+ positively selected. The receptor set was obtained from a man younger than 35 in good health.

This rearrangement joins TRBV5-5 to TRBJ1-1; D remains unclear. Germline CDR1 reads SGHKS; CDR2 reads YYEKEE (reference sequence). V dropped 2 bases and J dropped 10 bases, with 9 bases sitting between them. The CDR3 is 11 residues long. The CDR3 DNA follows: TGTGCCAGCAGCTTCAGCTCGGGAGCTTTCTTT. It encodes CASSFSSGAFF.

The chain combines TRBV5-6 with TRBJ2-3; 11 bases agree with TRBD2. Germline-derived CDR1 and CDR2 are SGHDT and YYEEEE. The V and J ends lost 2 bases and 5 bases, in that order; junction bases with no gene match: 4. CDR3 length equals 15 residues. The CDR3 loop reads CASSFRLAGGDTQYF. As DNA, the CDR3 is TGTGCCAGCAGCTTTAGGCTAGCGGGGGGAGATACGCAGTATTTT.

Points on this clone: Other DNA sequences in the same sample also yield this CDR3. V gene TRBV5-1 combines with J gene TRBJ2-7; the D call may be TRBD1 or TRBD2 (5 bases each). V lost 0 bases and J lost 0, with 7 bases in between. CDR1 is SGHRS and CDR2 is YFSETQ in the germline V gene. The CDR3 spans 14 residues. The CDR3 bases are TGCGCCAGCAGCTTGGCCGGGGCCTCCTACGAGCAGTACTTC. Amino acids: CASSLAGASYEQYF.

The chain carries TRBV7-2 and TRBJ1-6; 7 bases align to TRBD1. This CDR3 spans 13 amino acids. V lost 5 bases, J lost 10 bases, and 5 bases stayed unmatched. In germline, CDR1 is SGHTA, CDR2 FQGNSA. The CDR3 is CASSRGGGSPLHF. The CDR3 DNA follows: TGTGCCAGCAGCCGAGGGGGCGGGTCACCCCTCCACTTT.